These T cell receptor beta chains were read from a single sample in a study of T cells in Graves' hyperthyroidism and ophthalmopathy. Each CDR3 protein is one row after TCRdb ran MiXCR on the multiplex PCR reads. The sample includes hundreds of thousands of distinct CDR3 sequences, roughly 14% seen only once; the top ten take roughly 4.5%. Sequencing was carried out using blood. These receptors originate from a woman aged 35 to 49 with Graves' ophthalmopathy. Both conserved end residues are part of each CDR3. Size is omitted from some rows. Given values are once, few, many or a class for expanded clones.

j_call: TRBJ2-7; v_call: TRBV4-2; clone_size: few; cdr3_aa: CASSQDGAGEQYF
j_call: TRBJ2-7; v_call: TRBV6-5; clone_size: many; cdr3_aa: CASSNREYEQYF
j_call: TRBJ1-1; v_call: TRBV29-1; clone_size: many; cdr3_aa: CSVTTVNTEAFF
j_call: TRBJ1-5; v_call: TRBV7-8; clone_size: .; cdr3_aa: CASSLEVPGAFLPQHF
j_call: TRBJ2-7; v_call: TRBV11-2; clone_size: many; cdr3_aa: CASSGTGYEQYF
j_call: TRBJ1-5; v_call: TRBV20-1; clone_size: many; cdr3_aa: CSASRRGGQGSNQPQHF
j_call: TRBJ2-7; v_call: TRBV4-3; clone_size: .; cdr3_aa: CASSQVDRPYEQYF
j_call: TRBJ1-1; v_call: TRBV11-1; clone_size: .; cdr3_aa: CASSHRQGRANTEAFF
j_call: TRBJ2-7; v_call: TRBV28; clone_size: .; cdr3_aa: CASSMTGWGKGQYF
j_call: TRBJ2-7; v_call: TRBV6-5; clone_size: .; cdr3_aa: CASSYSTGAGISYEQYF
j_call: TRBJ1-1; v_call: TRBV7-8; clone_size: .; cdr3_aa: CASSSETGFQEAFF
j_call: TRBJ1-1; v_call: TRBV12-3/TRBV12-4; clone_size: .; cdr3_aa: CASSPTGTMNTEAFF
j_call: TRBJ2-2; v_call: TRBV6-5; clone_size: many; cdr3_aa: CASRGQGPSGELFF
j_call: TRBJ2-5; v_call: TRBV7-2; clone_size: .; cdr3_aa: CASRISGSQETQYF
j_call: TRBJ2-7; v_call: TRBV28; clone_size: many; cdr3_aa: CASSLLSGLAAYEQYF
j_call: TRBJ2-2; v_call: TRBV19; clone_size: few; cdr3_aa: CASSISQGTGELFF
j_call: TRBJ1-5; v_call: TRBV7-9; clone_size: .; cdr3_aa: CASSPGGFSNQPQHF
j_call: TRBJ1-1; v_call: TRBV11-3; clone_size: many; cdr3_aa: CASSLGTIEAFF
j_call: TRBJ2-2; v_call: TRBV27; clone_size: many; cdr3_aa: CASSSKDSSLFTGELFF
j_call: TRBJ1-1; v_call: TRBV29-1; clone_size: many; cdr3_aa: CSVEDPGTEAFF
j_call: TRBJ1-1; v_call: TRBV6-2/TRBV6-3; clone_size: .; cdr3_aa: CASSRTGGNFF
j_call: TRBJ1-5; v_call: TRBV19; clone_size: many; cdr3_aa: CASSRGLRQPQHF
j_call: TRBJ1-1; v_call: TRBV12-3/TRBV12-4; clone_size: .; cdr3_aa: CASNSGTIVTEAFF
j_call: TRBJ1-3; v_call: TRBV10-1; clone_size: many; cdr3_aa: CASSVGSGNTIYF
j_call: TRBJ1-1; v_call: TRBV20-1; clone_size: many; cdr3_aa: CSARGLRNTEAFF
j_call: TRBJ1-2; v_call: TRBV5-1; clone_size: many; cdr3_aa: CASSLQGAGYGYTF
j_call: TRBJ2-2; v_call: TRBV12-3/TRBV12-4; clone_size: many; cdr3_aa: CASRPGQGITGELFF
j_call: TRBJ1-1; v_call: TRBV7-2; clone_size: many; cdr3_aa: CASSLETGPTEAFF
j_call: TRBJ2-2; v_call: TRBV6-5; clone_size: many; cdr3_aa: CASSYFTDGGELFF
j_call: TRBJ2-1; v_call: TRBV29-1; clone_size: few; cdr3_aa: CSVDESRERQFF
j_call: TRBJ2-7; v_call: TRBV29-1; clone_size: many; cdr3_aa: CSVVQGAEQYF
j_call: TRBJ2-7; v_call: TRBV4-3; clone_size: many; cdr3_aa: CASSPARRGAYEQYF
j_call: TRBJ2-5; v_call: TRBV11-2; clone_size: many; cdr3_aa: CASSSEEQWGTQYF
j_call: TRBJ2-5; v_call: TRBV20-1; clone_size: many; cdr3_aa: CSASRWGGGETQYF
j_call: TRBJ2-7; v_call: TRBV6-2/TRBV6-3; clone_size: .; cdr3_aa: CASSTTSGRKYF
j_call: TRBJ2-7; v_call: TRBV29-1; clone_size: .; cdr3_aa: CSVYTSGSYEQYF
j_call: TRBJ2-7; v_call: TRBV29-1; clone_size: few; cdr3_aa: CSVDGTAGSYEQYF
j_call: TRBJ2-7; v_call: TRBV20-1; clone_size: .; cdr3_aa: CSAPQSGTSGRSYEQYF
j_call: TRBJ2-3; v_call: TRBV24-1; clone_size: many; cdr3_aa: CATSDLATSGSTDTQYF
j_call: TRBJ1-1; v_call: TRBV7-2; clone_size: many; cdr3_aa: CASSLGVLAFF
j_call: TRBJ2-7; v_call: TRBV29-1; clone_size: many; cdr3_aa: CSVELRQGGYEQYF
j_call: TRBJ2-5; v_call: TRBV20-1; clone_size: .; cdr3_aa: CSASGRGTPYQETQYF
j_call: TRBJ1-1; v_call: TRBV11-2; clone_size: few; cdr3_aa: CASSSGTGDEAFF
j_call: TRBJ2-7; v_call: TRBV11-3; clone_size: few; cdr3_aa: CASSLGISHIYEQYF
j_call: TRBJ2-7; v_call: TRBV19; clone_size: .; cdr3_aa: CASSPPGGSNGEQYF
j_call: TRBJ2-2; v_call: TRBV27; clone_size: few; cdr3_aa: CASSPASGSTGELFF
j_call: TRBJ1-2; v_call: TRBV11-2; clone_size: many; cdr3_aa: CASSLEGHYLDYGYTF